Presented here are 24 T cell receptor beta chains from one specimen sequenced in a study of T cells in localized non-small cell lung cancer. The data were produced by immunoSEQ multiplex PCR, yet TCRdb's version contains in-frame clones alone and is incomplete. The repertoire holds tens of thousands of clones, 65% to 85% seen once, with nearly 5% in the top ten. The material was PBMCs, obtained before any cancer treatment. Every receptor here comes from a man between 40 and 70 years old with stage II lung adenocarcinoma.

In DNA form, the CDR3 reads TGTGCCAGCAGCAAAGAACAAACCGACAATTATGGCTACACCTTC. Translation: CASSKEQTDNYGYTF. The rearrangement links TRBV21-1 to TRBJ1-2; the DNA was not compared with TRBD1, the D call given in the table. TRBV21-1 is a known pseudogene. The CDR3 contains 15 residues.

This clone was detected only a few times. V and J are TRBV7-6 and TRBJ1-1; 9 bases map to TRBD1. V gave up 4 bases and J gave up 4 bases; unmatched junction bases: 4. The length of the CDR3 is 14 residues. The germline V gene has CDR1 SGHVS and CDR2 FNYEAQ. Here the CDR3 reads CASSSDRGGTEAFF. The CDR3 nucleotides read TGTGCCAGCAGCTCGGACAGGGGAGGCACTGAAGCTTTCTTT.

This chain links TRBV18 with TRBJ2-7, with 13 positions matching TRBD2. The CDR3 runs 17 residues. Per the germline V gene, CDR1 is KGHSH and CDR2 is LQKENI. V shed 0 bases, J shed 3 bases, and the junction held 5 bases outside the gene matches. This chain's CDR3 is CASSPPDRLAGGYEQYF. The CDR3 nucleotides are TGTGCCAGCTCACCACCCGACCGACTAGCGGGGGGCTACGAGCAGTACTTC.

This clone showed up just once. The V call is TRBV7-2, the J call TRBJ1-2; a possible D gene is TRBD1 (5 bases). Trimming stripped 1 base from V and 4 bases from J, with 13 bases between. The CDR3 has 15 residues. CDR1 is SGHTA, CDR2 FQGNSA, per germline. The CDR3 loop reads CASSLVQGNLYGYTF. The CDR3 DNA is TGTGCCAGCAGCTTAGTCCAGGGTAATCTCTATGGCTACACCTTC.

The chain combines TRBV7-6 with TRBJ2-7; D not certain. Trimming removed 4 bases from V and 5 bases from J, with 15 bases in between. The CDR3 is 14 residues long. Germline CDR1 SGHVS, CDR2 FNYEAQ. The CDR3: CASSYSPGADEQYF. The CDR3 DNA is TGTGCCAGCAGCTACAGCCCTGGCGCTGACGAGCAGTACTTC.

V is TRBV5-6 and J is TRBJ2-1, with TRBD2 identical over 10 bases. The V segment lost 4 bases and the J segment 10 bases; nucleotides outside the gene matches: 5. This CDR3 comprises 13 residues. Germline assignment: CDR1 SGHDT and CDR2 YYEEEE. The CDR3 nucleotides are TGTGCCAGCAGCACGGAACTAGCGGGGGAGCAGTTCTTC. The encoded protein is CASSTELAGEQFF.

CDR3 coding DNA: TGTGCCAGCAGTTACGGGCAGGGTAAATCCTACGAGCAGTACTTC. This gives the protein CASSYGQGKSYEQYF. This chain joins TRBV6-6 and TRBJ2-7; a possible D gene is TRBD1 (5 bases). V was clipped by 2 bases and J by 1 base, with 12 bases between them. From germline, CDR1 is MNHNY and CDR2 SVGAGI (reference sequence). The CDR3 runs 15 residues.

The chain joins TRBV6-1 to TRBJ1-5; TRBD1 is a possible D gene (6 bases). Trimming removed 2 bases from V and 10 bases from J, with 21 bases in between. The CDR3 is 16 amino acids. Germline loops: CDR1 MNHNS, CDR2 SASEGT. This CDR3 reads CASSELSPQGGKPQHF. The CDR3 DNA sequence: TGTGCCAGCAGTGAATTGAGTCCACAGGGCGGGAAACCCCAGCATTTT.

The chain is built from TRBV5-4 and TRBJ2-7; 7 bases align to TRBD2. V trimming: 5 bases; J trimming: 3 bases; junction bases outside the gene matches: 11. The CDR3 spans 15 residues. Germline V gene sequence: CDR1 SGHNT, CDR2 YYREEE (reference sequence). Written as DNA, the CDR3 is TGTGCCAGCAGTTTCCCCGGTCCGGGGGGCTACGAGCAGTACTTC. This codes for CASSFPGPGGYEQYF.

This clone was detected only once. The CDR3 region is CASSPLQQAGELFF. CDR3 DNA sequence: TGTGCCAGCTCACCTTTGCAGCAGGCCGGGGAGCTGTTTTTT. This sequence joins TRBV18 and TRBJ2-2; D is undetermined. Trimming took 3 bases from V and 6 from J, leaving 11 bases between them. Germline V gives CDR1 KGHSH, CDR2 LQKENI. There are 14 residues in the CDR3.

The chain has TRBV5-6 and TRBJ2-7; 8 positions match TRBD2. In germline, CDR1 is SGHDT, CDR2 YYEEEE. The CDR3 consists of 15 residues. V was pared by 4 bases and J by 5 bases, with 11 bases of the junction left unmatched. As DNA, the CDR3 is TGTGCCAGCAGCCACCGGGGGGGCCGGGGCGACGAGCAGTACTTC. Encoded protein: CASSHRGGRGDEQYF.

This rearrangement joins TRBV7-9 to TRBJ2-5; D is ambiguous. Per the germline V gene, CDR1 is SEHNR and CDR2 is FQNEAQ (reference sequence). V was trimmed by 6 bases and J by 1 base, leaving 3 bases between them. The CDR3 is 11 amino acids. CDR3 protein: CASRAQETQYF. The CDR3 DNA follows: TGTGCCAGCAGAGCCCAAGAGACCCAGTACTTC.

This clone was counted a few times. Here the CDR3 DNA reads TGTGCCAGCCAACTTAGCAATCAGCCCCAGCATTTT. Protein sequence: CASQLSNQPQHF. The rearrangement joins TRBV6-6 to TRBJ1-5; D not certain. This CDR3 comprises 12 residues. Germline CDR1 reads MNHNY; CDR2 reads SVGAGI (reference sequence). V lost 8 bases, J lost 0 bases, and 5 bases lay in between.

The genes are TRBV10-3 and TRBJ2-7; TRBD1 might be the D (5 bases). The V gene lost 6 bases and the J gene lost 3 bases, with 6 bases spanning the gap. The CDR3 length is 11 residues. Germline V gene sequence: CDR1 ENHRY, CDR2 SYGVKD. DNA for the CDR3: TGTGCCATCAGGACAGACTACGAGCAGTACTTC. It translates to CAIRTDYEQYF.

The rearrangement links TRBV2 to TRBJ1-1; D not resolved. The germline V gene has CDR1 SNHLY and CDR2 FYNNEI. V was pared by 6 bases and J by 0 bases, with 8 bases between. The CDR3 has 13 amino acids. CDR3: CASRVDLNTEAFF. The CDR3 DNA follows: TGTGCCAGCAGGGTGGACTTGAACACTGAAGCTTTCTTT.

The chain links TRBV7-2 to TRBJ1-1; TRBD1 is a possible D gene (6 bases). This CDR3 is built from 15 residues. V shed 1 base and J shed 1 base, with 10 bases lying between them. Per the germline V gene, CDR1 is SGHTA and CDR2 is FQGNSA. The CDR3 is CASSLGTGWNTEAFF. As DNA, the CDR3 is TGTGCCAGCAGCTTAGGCACAGGGTGGAACACTGAAGCTTTCTTT.

CDR3 residues: CASSTGHLTDTQYF. CDR3 coding DNA: TGTGCCAGCAGTACGGGACATCTCACAGATACGCAGTATTTT. This chain uses TRBV25-1 with TRBJ2-3, with D possibly being TRBD1 (6 bases). Germline CDR1 reads MGHDK; CDR2 reads SYGVNS. The CDR3 loop spans 14 amino acids. With 5 bases removed from V and 2 bases from J, the gap between germline ends came to 11 bases. Combining the CDR3 with reference TRBV25-1 and TRBJ2-3 gives the whole variable domain EADIYQTPRYLVIGTGKKITLECSQTMGHDKMYWYQQDPGMELHLIHYSYGVNSTEKGDLSSESTVSRIRTEHFPLTLESARPSHTSQYLCASSTGHLTDTQYFGPGTRLTVL.

This clone was counted only a few times. The gene calls are TRBV6-6 and TRBJ1-1; the match to TRBD1 covers 7 bases. Germline V gene data show CDR1 as MNHNY and CDR2 as SVGAGI (reference sequence). With 5 bases clipped from V and 3 bases from J, the junction kept 0 bases outside the gene matches. This CDR3 spans 12 amino acids. CDR3 bases: TGTGCCAGCAGTGGGACAGACACTGAAGCTTTCTTT. Protein product: CASSGTDTEAFF.

The chain carries TRBV4-3 and TRBJ1-1; D is undetermined. Germline CDR1 reads LGHNA; CDR2 reads YSLEER. Deletions cut 3 bases from V and 1 base from J, with 12 bases between. The CDR3 length is 15 residues. The CDR3 sequence is CASSQVGRENTEAFF. CDR3 DNA: TGCGCCAGCAGCCAGGTCGGCAGAGAGAACACTGAAGCTTTCTTT.

The gene calls are TRBV6-4 and TRBJ2-2; 7 bases align to TRBD2. Germline V lookup: CDR1 MRHNA, CDR2 SNTAGT. V lost 3 bases to trimming and J lost 5 bases; unmatched junction nucleotides: 6. This CDR3 spans 15 amino acids. CDR3 DNA: TGTGCCAGCAGTGAAGAGTCTAGCGGAACCGGGGAGCTGTTTTTT. Translated: CASSEESSGTGELFF.

The rearrangement uses TRBV7-9 and TRBJ1-1, with D uncertain. CDR1 is SEHNR and CDR2 is FQNEAQ in the germline V gene (reference sequence). The ends were cut back, 11 bases at V and 3 bases at J, with 7 bases in the middle. The CDR3 has 10 residues. The DNA for the CDR3 is TGTGCCGGCCACTACACTGAAGCTTTCTTT. It codes for CAGHYTEAFF. Supplemented by reference TRBV7-9 and TRBJ1-1, the full variable domain reads DTGVSQNPRHKITKRGQNVTFRCDPISEHNRLYWYRQTLGQGPEFLTYFQNEAQLEKSRLLSDRFSAERPKGSFSTLEIQRTEQGDSAMYLCAGHYTEAFFGQGTRLTVV.

The V call is TRBV27, the J call TRBJ1-2; D gene uncertain. The CDR3 totals 17 residues. Germline V gene data show CDR1 as MNHEY and CDR2 as SMNVEV (reference sequence). With 2 bases removed from V and 4 bases from J, the gap between germline ends came to 20 bases. The CDR3 bases are TGTGCCAGCAGTTTAAAAGGAACAGAGACTCGGGGCTATGGCTACACCTTC. Amino acids: CASSLKGTETRGYGYTF.

By frequency in the sample, this clone is medium-sized. At the DNA level, this CDR3 is encoded by other sequences in the same sample as well. The chain recombines TRBV2 with TRBJ1-2; tentative D call: TRBD1 (6 bases). The CDR3 sequence is 12 residues long. Germline V gene sequence: CDR1 SNHLY, CDR2 FYNNEI. Trimming left V 6 bases short and J 8 bases short, with 13 bases between. CDR3 in amino acids: CASSVTGYGYTF. CDR3 bases: TGTGCCAGCAGCGTTACAGGGTACGGCTACACCTTC.

In this sample, this clone turned up once. The chain recombines TRBV7-9 with TRBJ1-1; TRBD1 is a possible D gene (6 bases). The germline V gene has CDR1 SEHNR and CDR2 FQNEAQ (reference sequence). The CDR3 length is 15 residues. V was clipped by 4 bases and J by 1 base, with 13 bases between them. This chain's CDR3 is CASSSTGIGNTEAFF. CDR3 DNA sequence: TGTGCCAGCAGCTCGACAGGAATCGGGAACACTGAAGCTTTCTTT.